This T cell receptor beta chain is drawn from a study of early T cells in non-severe SARS-CoV-2 infection. Looking at the study overall: The study sequenced bulk RNA from unsorted whole blood, with chains unpaired.

This clonotype was recorded many times. Attachment of unique molecular identifiers to individual cDNA molecules was performed. TCRdb fed the 5' RACE reads into MiXCR, producing one record per CDR3 protein. The sample has approximately 28,000 distinct CDR3 sequences; around 6.1% are singletons. Trimming left V 1 base short and J 5 bases short, with 8 bases between. CDR1 SGHTA and CDR2 FQGNSA come from the germline V gene. There are 13 residues in the CDR3. The source material was whole blood, sampled at baseline. This sequence joins TRBV7-2 and TRBJ1-1; D is undetermined. The source of this sequence is an adult who was a healthcare worker with PCR-confirmed SARS-CoV-2 infection or an uninfected control (not recorded which). The CDR3 sequence: CASSLVGATEAFF. The CDR3 DNA reads as TGTGCCAGCAGCTTAGTAGGCGCGACTGAAGCTTTCTTT.